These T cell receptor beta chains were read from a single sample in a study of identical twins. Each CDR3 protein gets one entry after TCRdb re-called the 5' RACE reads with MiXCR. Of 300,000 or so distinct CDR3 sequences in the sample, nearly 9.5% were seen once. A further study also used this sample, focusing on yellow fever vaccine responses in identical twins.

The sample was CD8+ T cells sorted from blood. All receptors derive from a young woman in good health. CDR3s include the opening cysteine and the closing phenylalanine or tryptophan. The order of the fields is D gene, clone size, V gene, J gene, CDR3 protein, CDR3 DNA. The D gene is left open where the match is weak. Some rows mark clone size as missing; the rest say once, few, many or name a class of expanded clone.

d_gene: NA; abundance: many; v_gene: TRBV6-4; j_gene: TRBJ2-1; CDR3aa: CASSEGGDYNEQFF; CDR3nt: TGTGCCAGCAGTGAAGGTGGCGACTACAATGAGCAGTTCTTC
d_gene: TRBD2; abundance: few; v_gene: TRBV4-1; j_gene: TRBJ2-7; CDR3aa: CASSQVLAGEYEQYF; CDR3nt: TGCGCCAGCAGCCAAGTGCTAGCGGGAGAGTACGAGCAGTACTTC
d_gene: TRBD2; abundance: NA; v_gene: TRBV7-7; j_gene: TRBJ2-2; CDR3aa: CASSLARAGASTGELFF; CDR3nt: TGTGCTAGCAGCTTAGCTCGAGCGGGGGCGAGCACCGGGGAGCTGTTTTTT
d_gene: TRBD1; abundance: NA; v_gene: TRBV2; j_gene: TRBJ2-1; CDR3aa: CASSDFRTGNEQFF; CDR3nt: TGTGCCAGCAGTGACTTTAGGACAGGGAATGAGCAGTTCTTC
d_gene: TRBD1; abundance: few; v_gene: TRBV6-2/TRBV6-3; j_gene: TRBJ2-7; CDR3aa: CASTLVLYRDRGPYEQYF; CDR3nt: TGTGCCAGCACCCTAGTACTTTACCGGGACAGGGGTCCCTACGAGCAGTACTTC
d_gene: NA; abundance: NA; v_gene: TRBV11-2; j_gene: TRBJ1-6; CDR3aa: CASSGGFGTPLHF; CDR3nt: TGTGCCAGCAGCGGGGGGTTTGGGACACCCCTCCACTTT
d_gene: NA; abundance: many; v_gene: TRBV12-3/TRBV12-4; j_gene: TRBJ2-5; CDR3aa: CASSFRVSQETQYF; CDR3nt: TGTGCCAGCAGTTTCCGTGTCAGCCAAGAGACCCAGTACTTC
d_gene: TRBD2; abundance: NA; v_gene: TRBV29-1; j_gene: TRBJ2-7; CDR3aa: CSVELAGGVDEQYF; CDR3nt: TGCAGCGTTGAACTAGCGGGAGGTGTCGACGAGCAGTACTTC
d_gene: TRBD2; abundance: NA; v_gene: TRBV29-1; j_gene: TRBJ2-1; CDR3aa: CSVGLAGDSEQFF; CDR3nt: TGCAGCGTTGGACTAGCGGGAGACAGTGAGCAGTTCTTC
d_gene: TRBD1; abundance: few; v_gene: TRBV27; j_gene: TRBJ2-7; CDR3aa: CAILQGDEQYF; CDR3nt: TGTGCCATCCTCCAGGGGGACGAGCAGTACTTC
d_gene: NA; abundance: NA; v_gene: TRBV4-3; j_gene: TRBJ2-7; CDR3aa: CASSQALTGYEQYF; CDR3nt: TGCGCCAGCAGCCAAGCCCTCACAGGTTACGAGCAGTACTTC
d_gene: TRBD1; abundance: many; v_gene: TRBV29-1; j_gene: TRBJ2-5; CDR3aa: CSVLPTGGQETQYF; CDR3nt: TGCAGCGTCCTCCCGACAGGGGGCCAAGAGACCCAGTACTTC
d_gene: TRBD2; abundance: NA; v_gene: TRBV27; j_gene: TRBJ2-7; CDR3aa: CASSLKVAGAENEQYF; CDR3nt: TGTGCCAGCAGTTTAAAGGTAGCGGGAGCCGAGAACGAGCAGTACTTC
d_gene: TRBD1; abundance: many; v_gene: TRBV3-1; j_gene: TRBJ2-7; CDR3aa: CASSQSQGAYEQYF; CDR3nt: TGTGCCAGCAGCCAATCTCAGGGGGCTTACGAGCAGTACTTC
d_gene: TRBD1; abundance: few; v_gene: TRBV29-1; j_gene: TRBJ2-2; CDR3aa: CSSRGRSGELFF; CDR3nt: TGCAGCTCCAGGGGGCGGTCCGGGGAGCTGTTTTTT
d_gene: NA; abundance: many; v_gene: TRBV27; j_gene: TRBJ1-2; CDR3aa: CASSLFGGYGYTF; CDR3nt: TGTGCCAGCAGTTTGTTCGGTGGCTATGGCTACACCTTC
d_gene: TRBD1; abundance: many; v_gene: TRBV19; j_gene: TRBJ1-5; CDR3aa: CASSIGQGGGNQPQHF; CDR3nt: TGTGCCAGTAGTATAGGACAGGGTGGAGGCAATCAGCCCCAGCATTTT
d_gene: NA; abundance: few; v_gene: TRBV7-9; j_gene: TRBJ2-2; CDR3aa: CASSLQVGLNTGELFF; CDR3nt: TGTGCCAGCAGCTTACAGGTGGGGTTGAACACCGGGGAGCTGTTTTTT
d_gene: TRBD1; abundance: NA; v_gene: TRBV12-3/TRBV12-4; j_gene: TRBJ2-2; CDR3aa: CASGTGGTNTGELFF; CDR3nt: TGTGCCAGCGGGACAGGGGGTACGAACACCGGGGAGCTGTTTTTT
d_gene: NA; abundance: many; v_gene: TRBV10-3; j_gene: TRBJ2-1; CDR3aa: CAIRGRGSYNEQFF; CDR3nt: TGTGCCATCAGAGGACGCGGATCGTACAATGAGCAGTTCTTC
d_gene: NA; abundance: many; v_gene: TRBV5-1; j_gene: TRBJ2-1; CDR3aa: CASSLTGQHLGWQFF; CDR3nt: TGCGCCAGCAGCTTGACTGGACAGCACCTAGGGTGGCAGTTCTTC
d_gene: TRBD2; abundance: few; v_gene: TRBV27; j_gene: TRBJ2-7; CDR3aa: CASSFVAGGPYEQYF; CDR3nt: TGTGCCAGCAGTTTTGTAGCGGGAGGGCCCTACGAGCAGTACTTC
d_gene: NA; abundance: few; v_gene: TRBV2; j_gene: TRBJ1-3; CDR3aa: CASMGVWGIYF; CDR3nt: TGTGCCAGCATGGGGGTCTGGGGGATATATTTT
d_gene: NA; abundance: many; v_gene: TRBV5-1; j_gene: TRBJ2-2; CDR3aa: CASSLVDTTGELFF; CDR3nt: TGCGCCAGCAGCTTGGTTGACACCACCGGGGAGCTGTTTTTT
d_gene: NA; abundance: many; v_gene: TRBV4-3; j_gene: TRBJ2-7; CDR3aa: CASSQDVGGGYEQYF; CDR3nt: TGCGCCAGCAGCCAAGATGTCGGGGGAGGCTACGAGCAGTACTTC
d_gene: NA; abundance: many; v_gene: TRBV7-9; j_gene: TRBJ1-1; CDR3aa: CASSPRAGVWAFF; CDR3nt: TGTGCCAGCAGCCCCCGGGCGGGGGTGTGGGCTTTCTTT
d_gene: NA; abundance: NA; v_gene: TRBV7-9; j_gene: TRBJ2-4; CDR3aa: CASSPPEGAKNIQYF; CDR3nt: TGTGCCAGCAGTCCCCCGGAGGGAGCCAAAAACATTCAGTACTTC
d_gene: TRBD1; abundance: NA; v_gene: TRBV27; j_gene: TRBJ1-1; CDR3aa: CASSRTGTGTEAFF; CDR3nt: TGTGCCAGCAGCCGGACAGGGACGGGGACTGAAGCTTTCTTT
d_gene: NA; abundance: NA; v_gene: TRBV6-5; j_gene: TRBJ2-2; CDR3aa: CASSYVRDGELFF; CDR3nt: TGTGCCAGCAGTTATGTGCGGGACGGGGAGCTGTTTTTT
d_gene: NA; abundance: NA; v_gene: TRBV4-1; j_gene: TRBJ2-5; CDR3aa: CASSQMDFPQYF; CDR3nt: TGCGCCAGCAGCCAAATGGACTTTCCCCAGTACTTC
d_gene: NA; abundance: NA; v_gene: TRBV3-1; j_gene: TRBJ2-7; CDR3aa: CASSSGVGGEQYF; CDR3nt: TGTGCCAGCAGCTCAGGGGTTGGGGGCGAGCAGTACTTC
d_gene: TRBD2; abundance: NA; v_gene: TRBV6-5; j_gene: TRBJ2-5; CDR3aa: CASSSTSGRQETQYF; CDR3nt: TGTGCCAGCAGTTCGACTAGCGGGAGACAAGAGACCCAGTACTTC
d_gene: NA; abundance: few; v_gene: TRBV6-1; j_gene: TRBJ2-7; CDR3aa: CASHLKGDREQYF; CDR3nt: TGTGCCTCACACTTGAAGGGGGACCGCGAGCAGTACTTC
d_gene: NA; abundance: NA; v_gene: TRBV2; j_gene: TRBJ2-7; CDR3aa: CASSETIGPSYEQYF; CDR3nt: TGTGCCAGCAGTGAAACCATCGGGCCCTCCTACGAGCAGTACTTC
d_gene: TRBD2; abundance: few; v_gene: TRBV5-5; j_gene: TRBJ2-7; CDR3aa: CASTPRTSGGPYEQYF; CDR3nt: TGTGCCAGCACGCCCCGGACTAGTGGGGGTCCCTACGAGCAGTACTTC
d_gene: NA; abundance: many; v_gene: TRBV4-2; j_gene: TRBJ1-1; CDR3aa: CASSPGLNTEAFF; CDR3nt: TGTGCCAGCAGCCCAGGGTTGAACACTGAAGCTTTCTTT
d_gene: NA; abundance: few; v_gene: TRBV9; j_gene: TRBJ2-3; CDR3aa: CASSVGADTQYF; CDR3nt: TGTGCCAGCAGCGTAGGGGCAGATACGCAGTATTTT
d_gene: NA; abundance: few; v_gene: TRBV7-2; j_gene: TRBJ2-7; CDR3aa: CASSLDVTYYEQYF; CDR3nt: TGTGCCAGCAGCTTAGACGTCACCTACTACGAGCAGTACTTC
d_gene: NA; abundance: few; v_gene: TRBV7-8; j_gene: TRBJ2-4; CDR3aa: CASSFDRAKNIQYF; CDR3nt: TGTGCCAGCAGCTTTGACAGAGCCAAAAACATTCAGTACTTC
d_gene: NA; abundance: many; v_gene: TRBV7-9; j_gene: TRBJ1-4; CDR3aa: CASSSVWGNNEKLFF; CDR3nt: TGTGCCAGCAGCTCGGTGTGGGGGAATAATGAAAAACTGTTTTTT
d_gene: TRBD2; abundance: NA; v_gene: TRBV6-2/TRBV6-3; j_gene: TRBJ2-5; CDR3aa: CASSTTPGGFEETQYF; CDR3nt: TGTGCCAGCAGTACCACTCCCGGGGGGTTCGAAGAGACCCAGTACTTC